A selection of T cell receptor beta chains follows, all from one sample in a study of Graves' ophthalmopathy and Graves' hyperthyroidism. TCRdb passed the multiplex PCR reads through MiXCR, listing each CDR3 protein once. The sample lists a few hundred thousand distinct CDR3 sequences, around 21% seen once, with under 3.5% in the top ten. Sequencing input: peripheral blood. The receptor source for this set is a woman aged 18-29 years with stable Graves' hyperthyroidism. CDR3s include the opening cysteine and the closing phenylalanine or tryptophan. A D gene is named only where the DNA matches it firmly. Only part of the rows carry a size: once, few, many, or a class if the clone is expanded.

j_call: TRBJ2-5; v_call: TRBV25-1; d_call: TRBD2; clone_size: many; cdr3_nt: TGTGCCAGCAGTGAATATGGCCTTGGACCCCCGGGGGGAGAGACCCAGTACTTC; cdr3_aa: CASSEYGLGPPGGETQYF
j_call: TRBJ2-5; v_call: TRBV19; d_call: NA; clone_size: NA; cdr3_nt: TGTGCCAGCGCTACAGGGTTTAGGGAAGAGACCCAGTACTTC; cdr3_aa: CASATGFREETQYF
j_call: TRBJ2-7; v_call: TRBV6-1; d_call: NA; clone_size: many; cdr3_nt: TGTGCCAGCAGTGAAGAACCCAGTGGCGAGCAGTACTTC; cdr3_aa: CASSEEPSGEQYF
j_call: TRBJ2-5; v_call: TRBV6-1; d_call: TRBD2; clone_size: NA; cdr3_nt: TGTGCCAGCAGGTCCTGGGGGACTAGCGACGAGACCCAGTACTTC; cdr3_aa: CASRSWGTSDETQYF
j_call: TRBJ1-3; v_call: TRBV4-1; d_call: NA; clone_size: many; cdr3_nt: TGCGCCAGCAGCCAGGGCGGAGGGAGGAAGGCTGGAAACACCATATATTTT; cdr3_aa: CASSQGGGRKAGNTIYF
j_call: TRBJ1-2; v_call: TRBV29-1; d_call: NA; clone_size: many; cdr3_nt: TGCAGCGCCGGAAGTACCGGGGCCAGCGATGGCTACACCTTC; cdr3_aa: CSAGSTGASDGYTF
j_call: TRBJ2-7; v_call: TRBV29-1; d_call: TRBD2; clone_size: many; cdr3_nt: TGCAGCGTTGATACGGGCGGGAGGGGCGAGCAGTACTTC; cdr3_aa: CSVDTGGRGEQYF
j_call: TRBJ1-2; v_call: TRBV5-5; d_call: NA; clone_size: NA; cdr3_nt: TGTGCCGGGGATGGCTACACCTTC; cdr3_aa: CAGDGYTF
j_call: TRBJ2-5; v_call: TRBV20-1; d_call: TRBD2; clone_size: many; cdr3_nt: TGCAGTGCTAGTGTCTGGGGCGGGAGACGGGAGACCCAGTACTTC; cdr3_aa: CSASVWGGRRETQYF
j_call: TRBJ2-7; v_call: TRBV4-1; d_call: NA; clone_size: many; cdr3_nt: TGCGCCAGCAGCCAAGATTTGTTAGGGTTCTCCTACGAGCAGTACTTC; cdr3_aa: CASSQDLLGFSYEQYF
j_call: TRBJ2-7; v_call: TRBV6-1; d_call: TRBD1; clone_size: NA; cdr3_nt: TGTGCCCACAGGGGGCTCTCCTACGAGCAGTACTTC; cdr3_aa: CAHRGLSYEQYF
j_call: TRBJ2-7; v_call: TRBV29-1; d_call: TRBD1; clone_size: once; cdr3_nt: TGCAGCGCCGGGACAGGGGCTGGAAGCGGGCAGTACTTC; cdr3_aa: CSAGTGAGSGQYF
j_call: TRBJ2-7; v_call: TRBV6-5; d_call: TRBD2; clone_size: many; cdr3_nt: TGTGCCAGCAGTTACGGTCTAGCGGGAGGTAGCTACGAGCAGTACTTC; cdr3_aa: CASSYGLAGGSYEQYF
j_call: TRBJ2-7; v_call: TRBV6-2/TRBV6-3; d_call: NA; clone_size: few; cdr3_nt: TGTGCCAGCAGTTACGGGTCCGAAGGATACGAGCAGTACTTC; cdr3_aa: CASSYGSEGYEQYF
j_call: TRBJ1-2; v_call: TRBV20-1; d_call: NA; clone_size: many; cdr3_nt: TGCAGTGCTAGAGATCACACCAGCTATGGCTACACCTTC; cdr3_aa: CSARDHTSYGYTF
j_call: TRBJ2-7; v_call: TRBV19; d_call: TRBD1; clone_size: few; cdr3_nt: TGTGCCACCGCACAGGGGGCGGGTAGTGAGCAGTACTTC; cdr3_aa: CATAQGAGSEQYF
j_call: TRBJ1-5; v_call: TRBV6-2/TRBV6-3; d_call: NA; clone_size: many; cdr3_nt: TGTGCCAGCAGTCTGCGACCGAGTAGCAATCAGCCCCAGCATTTT; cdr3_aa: CASSLRPSSNQPQHF
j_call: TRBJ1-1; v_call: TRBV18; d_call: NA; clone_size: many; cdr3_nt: TGTGCCAGCTCACCACGGCCCGGGACACAGAACACTGAAGCTTTCTTT; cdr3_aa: CASSPRPGTQNTEAFF
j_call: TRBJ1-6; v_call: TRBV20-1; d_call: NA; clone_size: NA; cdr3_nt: TGCAGTGCTAGATCCCCAGGGAATTCACCCCTCCACTTT; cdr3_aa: CSARSPGNSPLHF
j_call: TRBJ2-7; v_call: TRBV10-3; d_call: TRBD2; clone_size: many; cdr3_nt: TGTGCCATCAGTCCCGGGACTAGCGACTACGAGCAGTACTTC; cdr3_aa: CAISPGTSDYEQYF
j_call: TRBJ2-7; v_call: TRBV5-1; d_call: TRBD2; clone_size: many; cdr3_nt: TGCGCCAGCAGCGATGGCGGGAGGGCCCACGAGCAGTACTTC; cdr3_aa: CASSDGGRAHEQYF
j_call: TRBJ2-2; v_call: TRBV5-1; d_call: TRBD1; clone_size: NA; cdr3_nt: TGCGCCAGCAGCTTCGGTGAGACAGGGGGGACCGGGGAGCTGTTTTTT; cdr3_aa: CASSFGETGGTGELFF
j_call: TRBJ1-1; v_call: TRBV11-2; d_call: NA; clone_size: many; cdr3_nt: TGTGCCAGCAGCCGGGGTAGTGGGAACACTGAAGCTTTCTTT; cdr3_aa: CASSRGSGNTEAFF
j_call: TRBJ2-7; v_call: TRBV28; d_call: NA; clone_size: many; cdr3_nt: TGTGCCAGCAGCCCTCGGGGACTCATCTACGAGCAGTACTTC; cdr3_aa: CASSPRGLIYEQYF
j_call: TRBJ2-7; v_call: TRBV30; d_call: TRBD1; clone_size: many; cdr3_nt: TGTGCCTGGAGTGTCGGACAGGGCTACGAGCAGTACTTC; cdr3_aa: CAWSVGQGYEQYF
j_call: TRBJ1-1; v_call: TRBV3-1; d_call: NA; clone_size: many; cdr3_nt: TGTGCCAGCAGCCACCCCAAGGGCGCTGAAGCTTTCTTT; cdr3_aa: CASSHPKGAEAFF
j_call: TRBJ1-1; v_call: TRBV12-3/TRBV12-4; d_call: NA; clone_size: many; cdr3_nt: TGTGCCAGCAGTTTCGGTATCTGGGCAGTGAGAATGAACACTGAAGCTTTCTTT; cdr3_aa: CASSFGIWAVRMNTEAFF
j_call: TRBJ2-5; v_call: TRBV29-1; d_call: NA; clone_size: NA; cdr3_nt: TGCAGCGTTGGAAGCTCCTTGGGGACCCAGTACTTC; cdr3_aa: CSVGSSLGTQYF
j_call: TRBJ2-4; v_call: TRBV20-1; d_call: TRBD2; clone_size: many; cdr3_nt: TGCAGTGCTAGAAGCGGGAGGGCCGAAAACATTCAGTACTTC; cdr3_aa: CSARSGRAENIQYF
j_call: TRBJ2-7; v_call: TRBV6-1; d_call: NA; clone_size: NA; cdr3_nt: TGTGCCAGCGGGGACCGAGACTACGAGCAGTACTTC; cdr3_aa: CASGDRDYEQYF
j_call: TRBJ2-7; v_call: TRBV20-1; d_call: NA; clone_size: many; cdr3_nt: TGCAGTGCTAGAGGAGAGAAGTCCTACGAGCAGTACTTC; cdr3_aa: CSARGEKSYEQYF
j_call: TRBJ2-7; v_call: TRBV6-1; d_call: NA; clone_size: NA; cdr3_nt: TGTGCCAGCAGCAATGACAGGCGAGCGTCCGAGCAGTACTTC; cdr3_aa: CASSNDRRASEQYF
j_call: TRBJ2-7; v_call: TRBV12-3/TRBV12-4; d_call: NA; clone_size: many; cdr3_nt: TGTGCCAGCAGTGATCCGGGACTGGCAACACCCGAGCAGTACTTC; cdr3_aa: CASSDPGLATPEQYF
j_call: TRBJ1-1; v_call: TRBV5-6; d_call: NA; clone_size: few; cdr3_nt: TGTGCCAGCAGCCGATATCAGGGGATCACTGAAGCTTTCTTT; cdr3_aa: CASSRYQGITEAFF
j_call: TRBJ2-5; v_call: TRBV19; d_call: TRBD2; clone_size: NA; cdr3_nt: TGTGCCAGTAGTGTCCATCCGGGACTAGCGGGAGAAGAGACCCAGTACTTC; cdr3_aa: CASSVHPGLAGEETQYF
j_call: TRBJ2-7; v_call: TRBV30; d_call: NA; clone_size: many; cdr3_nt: TGTGCCTGGAGTTTGGGGACACAATCTAACTACGAGCAGTACTTC; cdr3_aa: CAWSLGTQSNYEQYF
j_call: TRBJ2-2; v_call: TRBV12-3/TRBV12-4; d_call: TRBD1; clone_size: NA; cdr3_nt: TGTGCCATCGGACAGGGGGCAAAGAACACCGGGGAGCTGTTTTTT; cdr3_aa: CAIGQGAKNTGELFF
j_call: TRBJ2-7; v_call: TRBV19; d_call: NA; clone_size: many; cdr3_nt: TGTGCCAGTAGTCGGGGACTGGATTACGAGCAGTACTTC; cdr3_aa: CASSRGLDYEQYF
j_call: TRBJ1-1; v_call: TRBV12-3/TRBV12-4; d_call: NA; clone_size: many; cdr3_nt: TGTGCCAGCAGACTCGGGAACACTGAAGCTTTCTTT; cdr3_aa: CASRLGNTEAFF
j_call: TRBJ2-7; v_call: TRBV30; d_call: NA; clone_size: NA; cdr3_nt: TGTGCCTGGAAACGCCTAACCACCGAGCAGTACTTC; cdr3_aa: CAWKRLTTEQYF
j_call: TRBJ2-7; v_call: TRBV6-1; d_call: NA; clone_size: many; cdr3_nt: TGTGCCAGCAGTGATAGCGTTGGGAGCTTCGACGAGCAGTACTTC; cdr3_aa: CASSDSVGSFDEQYF
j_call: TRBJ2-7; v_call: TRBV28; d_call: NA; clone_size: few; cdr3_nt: TGTGCCAGCAGTTTATCTACAGTTTCTAGGGAGCAGTACTTC; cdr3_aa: CASSLSTVSREQYF
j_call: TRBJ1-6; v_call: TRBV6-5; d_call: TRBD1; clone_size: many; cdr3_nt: TGTGCCAGCAGCGGGACAGGGGATAATTCACCCCTCCACTTT; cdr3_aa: CASSGTGDNSPLHF
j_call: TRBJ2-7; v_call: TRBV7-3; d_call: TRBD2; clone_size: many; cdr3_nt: TGTGCCAGCAGCCTCAGGACTAGCGGGCGCCCTTTC; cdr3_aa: CASSLRTSGRPF
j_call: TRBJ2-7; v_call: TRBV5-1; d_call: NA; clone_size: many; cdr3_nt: TGCGCCAGCAGCTTAGGCAGGGGCGACGAGCAGTACTTC; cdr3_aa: CASSLGRGDEQYF
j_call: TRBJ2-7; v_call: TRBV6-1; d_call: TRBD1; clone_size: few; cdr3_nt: TGTGCCAGCAGTGAAGGGCAGGGGGAATACTACGAGCAGTACTTC; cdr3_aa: CASSEGQGEYYEQYF
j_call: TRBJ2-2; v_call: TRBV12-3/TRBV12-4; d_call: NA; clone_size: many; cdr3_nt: TGTGCCAGCAGTTTCGGGGAATCGAACACCGGGGAGCTGTTTTTT; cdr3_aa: CASSFGESNTGELFF
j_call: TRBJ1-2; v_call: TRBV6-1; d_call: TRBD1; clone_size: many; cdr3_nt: TGTGCCAGCAGTGGACAGGGATCGAACTATGGCTACACCTTC; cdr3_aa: CASSGQGSNYGYTF
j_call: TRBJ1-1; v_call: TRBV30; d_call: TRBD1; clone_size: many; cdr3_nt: TGTGCCTGGATCCACCCGGGACAGGTCATCACTGAAGCTTTCTTT; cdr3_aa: CAWIHPGQVITEAFF
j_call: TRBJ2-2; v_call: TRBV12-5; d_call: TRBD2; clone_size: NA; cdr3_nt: TGTGCTAGTGGTTTGAGTGGCGGGGGAGCCCCTTCCGGGGAGCTGTTTTTT; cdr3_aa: CASGLSGGGAPSGELFF
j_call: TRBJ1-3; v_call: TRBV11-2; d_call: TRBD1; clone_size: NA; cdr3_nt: TGTGCCAGTAGCTTAAACACAGGGGGCAACTCTGGAAACACCATATATTTT; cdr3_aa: CASSLNTGGNSGNTIYF
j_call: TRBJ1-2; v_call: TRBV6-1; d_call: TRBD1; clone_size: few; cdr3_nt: TGTGCCATTGAGACAGGGGAAGGGGACTATGGCTACACCTTC; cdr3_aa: CAIETGEGDYGYTF